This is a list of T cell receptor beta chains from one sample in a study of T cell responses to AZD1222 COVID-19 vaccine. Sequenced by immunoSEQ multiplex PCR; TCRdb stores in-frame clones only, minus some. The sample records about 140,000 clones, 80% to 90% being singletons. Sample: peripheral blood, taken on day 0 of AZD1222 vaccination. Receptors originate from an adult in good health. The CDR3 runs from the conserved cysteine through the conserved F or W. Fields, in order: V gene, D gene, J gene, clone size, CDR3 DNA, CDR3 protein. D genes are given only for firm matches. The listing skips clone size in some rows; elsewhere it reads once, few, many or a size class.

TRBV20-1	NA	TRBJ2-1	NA	TGCAGTGCTACGGACTACAATGAGCAGTTCTTC	CSATDYNEQFF
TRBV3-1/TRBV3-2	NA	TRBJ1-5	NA	TGTGCCAGCAGCCAAGATGTAGGTCAGCCCCAGCATTTT	CASSQDVGQPQHF
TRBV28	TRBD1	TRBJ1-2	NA	TGTGCCAGCAGTTTGGAGGGGGCAGTGAGCTATGGCTACACCTTC	CASSLEGAVSYGYTF
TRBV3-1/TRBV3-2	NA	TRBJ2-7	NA	TGTGCCAGCAGCCCACAAACGACCGGCAGGGAGCAGTACTTC	CASSPQTTGREQYF
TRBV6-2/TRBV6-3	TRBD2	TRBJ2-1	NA	TGTGCCAGCAGTTATAGGCAGCGGGAGGGCCCGTCCTACAATGAGCAGTTCTTC	CASSYRQREGPSYNEQFF
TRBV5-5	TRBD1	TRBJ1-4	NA	TGTGCCAGCAGCTACGAGGGACAGGTTTTTAATGAAAAACTGTTTTTT	CASSYEGQVFNEKLFF
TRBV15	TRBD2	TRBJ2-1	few	TGTGCCACCAGCAGAGATCTAGCGGGGGGGCGCAATGAGCAGTTCTTC	CATSRDLAGGRNEQFF
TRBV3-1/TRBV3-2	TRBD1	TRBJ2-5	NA	TGTGCCAGCAGCCAAAGACAGGGGGTGGAGACCCAGTACTTC	CASSQRQGVETQYF
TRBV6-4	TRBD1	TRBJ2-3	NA	TGTGCCAGCAGTAGGGACAGGGGAGATACGCAGTATTTT	CASSRDRGDTQYF
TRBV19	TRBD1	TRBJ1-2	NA	TGTGCCAGTAGTCCCGGGACAGGGGACTTCCTCTATGGCTACACCTTC	CASSPGTGDFLYGYTF
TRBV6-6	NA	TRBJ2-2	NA	TGTGCCAGCAGAATGAACGGAGCGGTGAACACCGGGGAGCTGTTTTTT	CASRMNGAVNTGELFF
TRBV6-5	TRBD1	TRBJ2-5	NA	TGTGCCAGCAGTTACTCGACCGGGACAGGGAGGGAGACCCAGTACTTC	CASSYSTGTGRETQYF
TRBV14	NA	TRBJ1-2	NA	TGTGCCAGCAGCCCCGGGGGGGTCCACTATGGCTACACCTTC	CASSPGGVHYGYTF
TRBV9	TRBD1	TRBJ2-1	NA	TGTGCCAGCAGCGTAGCCCATCTGAGACAGGGGGATGAGCAGTTCTTC	CASSVAHLRQGDEQFF
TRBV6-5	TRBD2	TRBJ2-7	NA	TGTGCCAGCAGCTACCCGGGGGGCGAGCAGTACTTC	CASSYPGGEQYF
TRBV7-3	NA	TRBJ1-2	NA	TGTGCCAGCAGCTTGGGTGCAGACTATGGCTACACCTTC	CASSLGADYGYTF
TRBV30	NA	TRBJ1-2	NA	TGTGCCTGGAGTGCCCTTAATGTGGGGGCAAATGGCTACACCTTC	CAWSALNVGANGYTF
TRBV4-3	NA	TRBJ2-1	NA	TGCGCCAGCAGCCAGCTACCGACTACTCCCTCCTCCTACAATGAGCAGTTCTTC	CASSQLPTTPSSYNEQFF
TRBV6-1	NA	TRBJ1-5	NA	TGTGCCAGCAGTGAGTTTCAGCCCCAGCATTTT	CASSEFQPQHF
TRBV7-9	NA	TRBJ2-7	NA	TGTGCCAGCAGCTTTGGACTACACTCCTACGAGCAGTACTTC	CASSFGLHSYEQYF
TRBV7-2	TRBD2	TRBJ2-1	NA	TGTGCCAGCAGCTTAGGGGTTAGCGGGGGCCTTTACAATGAGCAGTTCTTC	CASSLGVSGGLYNEQFF
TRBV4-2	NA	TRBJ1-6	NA	TGTGCCAGCAGCCAAGAGGGCTGGGGGAGCTCCTATAATTCACCCCTCCACTTT	CASSQEGWGSSYNSPLHF
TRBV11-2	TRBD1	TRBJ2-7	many	TGTGCCAGCAGCCCGGGGACAGGGGGTCCCCTTTCCTACGAGCAGTACTTC	CASSPGTGGPLSYEQYF
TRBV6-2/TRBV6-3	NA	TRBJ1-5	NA	TGTGCCAGCAGTTACTCGGGGAACAATCAGCCCCAGCATTTT	CASSYSGNNQPQHF
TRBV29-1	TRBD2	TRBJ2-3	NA	TGCAGCGTAGGACTAGCGGGGGGCTCCTCTAGCACAGATACGCAGTATTTT	CSVGLAGGSSSTDTQYF
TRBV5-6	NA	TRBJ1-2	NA	TGTGCCAGCAGCTCTGCGAACGGGGTTCTCCTCTATGGCTACACCTTC	CASSSANGVLLYGYTF
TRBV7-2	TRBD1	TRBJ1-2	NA	TGTGCCAGCAGAACGGGACAGGGGCATAACTATGGCTACACCTTC	CASRTGQGHNYGYTF
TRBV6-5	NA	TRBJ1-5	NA	TGTGCCAGCAGTTTATTCAGCAATCAGCCCCAGCATTTT	CASSLFSNQPQHF
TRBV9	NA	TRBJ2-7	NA	TGTGCCAGCGGCAAGACAACCTACGAGCAGTACTTC	CASGKTTYEQYF
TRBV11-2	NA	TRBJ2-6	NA	TGTGCCAGCAGCTTTTACAGGTCTAGCTCGAACGTCCTGACTTTC	CASSFYRSSSNVLTF
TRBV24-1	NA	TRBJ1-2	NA	TGTGCCACCAGTGATTCAAGTAGCGGCCGGGTGGACGGCTACACCTTC	CATSDSSSGRVDGYTF
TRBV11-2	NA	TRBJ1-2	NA	TGTGCCAGCTCCCCCACCCACCTTTATGGCTACACCTTC	CASSPTHLYGYTF
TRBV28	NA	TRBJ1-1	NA	TGTGCCAGCAGTAGCCCCGGGGACGTGGACACTGAAGCTTTCTTT	CASSSPGDVDTEAFF
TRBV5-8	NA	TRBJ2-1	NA	TGTGCCAGCAGCTTGTTCGGAGGGAAATACAATGAGCAGTTCTTC	CASSLFGGKYNEQFF
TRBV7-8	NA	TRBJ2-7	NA	TGTGCCAGCAGCTCCACCCTTACCTACGAGCAGTACTTC	CASSSTLTYEQYF
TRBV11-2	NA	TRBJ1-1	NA	TGTGCCAGCAGCCCGGACAGAACCCCGAACACTGAAGCTTTCTTT	CASSPDRTPNTEAFF
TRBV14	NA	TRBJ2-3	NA	TGTGCCAGCAGCCAAGGAATTACAGATACGCAGTATTTT	CASSQGITDTQYF
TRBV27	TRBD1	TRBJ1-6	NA	TGTGCCAGCGGGTCCCGGGACAGGTCCTATAATTCACCCCTCCACTTT	CASGSRDRSYNSPLHF
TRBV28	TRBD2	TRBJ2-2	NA	TGTGCCAGCAGTTACCTAGCGGGAGACACCGGGGAGCTGTTTTTT	CASSYLAGDTGELFF
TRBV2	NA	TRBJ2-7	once	TGTGCCAGCAGTGATGTTGAGGACTACCCTGGGAACGAGCAGTACTTC	CASSDVEDYPGNEQYF
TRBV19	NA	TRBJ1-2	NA	TGTGCCAGTAGTATAGCTGGGGGGGCTAACTATGGCTACACCTTC	CASSIAGGANYGYTF
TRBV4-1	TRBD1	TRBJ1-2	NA	TGCGCCAGCAGCCAAGGAGACAGGGGGCTCTATGGCTACACCTTC	CASSQGDRGLYGYTF
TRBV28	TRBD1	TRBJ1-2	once	TGTGCCAGCAGTTATATGACAGGGACCTATGGCTACACCTTC	CASSYMTGTYGYTF
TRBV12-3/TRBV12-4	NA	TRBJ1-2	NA	TGTGCCAGCAGTCCGAGGGGATTGGTCGGCTACACCTTC	CASSPRGLVGYTF
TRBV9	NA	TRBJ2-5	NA	TGTGCCAGCAGCGCCCTAGGCTCTGAGACCCAGTACTTC	CASSALGSETQYF
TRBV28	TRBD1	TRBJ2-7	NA	TGTGCCAGCAACCCCCGACAGGGGTCCGTTGCCGCCTACGAGCAGTACTTC	CASNPRQGSVAAYEQYF
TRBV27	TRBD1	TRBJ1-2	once	TGTGCCAGCAGTCCCAGGGGGACAGAGAGAGCTAACTATGGCTACACCTTC	CASSPRGTERANYGYTF
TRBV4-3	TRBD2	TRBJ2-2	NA	TGCGCCAGCAGCCAAGAATGGACTAGCCTCACCGGGGAGCTGTTTTTT	CASSQEWTSLTGELFF
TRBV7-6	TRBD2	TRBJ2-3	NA	TGTGCCAGCAGCCCGAGCGGGAGGACGAATACGCAGTATTTT	CASSPSGRTNTQYF
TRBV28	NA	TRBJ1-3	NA	TGTGCCAGCCTGGGGGGAAACACCATATATTTT	CASLGGNTIYF
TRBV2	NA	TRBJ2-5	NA	TGTGCCAGCGTAGTAACTAGCCAATCAGAGACCCAGTACTTC	CASVVTSQSETQYF
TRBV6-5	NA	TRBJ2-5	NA	TGTGCCAGCAGTTACGGCACGGGGGGCAGGGAGACCCAGTACTTC	CASSYGTGGRETQYF
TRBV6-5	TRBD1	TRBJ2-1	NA	TGTGCCAGCAGTTACACAGGGGCGCGTGAGAGTGAGCAGTTCTTC	CASSYTGARESEQFF
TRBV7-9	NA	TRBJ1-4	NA	TGTGCCAGCAGCTCAGGTGCCGGGACGGTGAATGAAAAACTGTTTTTT	CASSSGAGTVNEKLFF
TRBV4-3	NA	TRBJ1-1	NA	TGCGCCAGCAGCCAAGATGGGGTCGGTGACACTGAAGCTTTCTTT	CASSQDGVGDTEAFF
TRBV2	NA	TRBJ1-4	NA	TGTGCCAGCAGTGATAATGGGGTGCCTAATGAAAAACTGTTTTTT	CASSDNGVPNEKLFF
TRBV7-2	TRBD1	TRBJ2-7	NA	TGTGCCAGCAGCCTGGGGACAGGTCTCTACGAGCAGTACTTC	CASSLGTGLYEQYF
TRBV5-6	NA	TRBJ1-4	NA	TGTGCCAGCAGTGGGGGGACAACCCTGGGGGAAAAACTGTTTTTT	CASSGGTTLGEKLFF
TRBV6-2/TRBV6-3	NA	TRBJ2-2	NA	TGTGCCAGCAGTTACGCCTCTGGGGCACCGACGAACACCGGGGAGCTGTTTTTT	CASSYASGAPTNTGELFF